Described below is a single T cell receptor (beta chain) sequence and its context. The target of this receptor is not known. One base away there is no much larger clone; base qualities are not given. The cysteine opens and the phenylalanine closes a CDR3 of 12 amino acids. Solely the CDR3 DNA is kept, with 36 bases framed from the first base. V and J lose 4 bases and 5 bases, and a span of 8 bases separates them. The germline V gene provides CDR1 SGHAT and CDR2 FQNNGV. The entry originates in a study of cytotoxic CD8 clonotypes in ibrutinib-treated CLL (dated by TCRdb to about 2021). Broadly, across the study: The cohort was composed of 11 relapsed/refractory and roughly 16 treatment-naive patients; IGHV unmutated status was identified in some 17 patients. Responses were partial in 24 patients and complete in 2; after median about 5.5 years follow-up, around 14 stayed in remission and 12 progressed. Response samples were taken after a median of about a year on treatment, ranging from about 6 to 40 months. Samples averaged approximately 240,000 productive templates and 94,082 productive rearrangements. Of the 90 or so participants in the trial, roughly 26 had longitudinal samples available. Cryopreserved peripheral blood mononuclear cells were obtained before treatment, at response, and at either sustained remission or disease progression. Patients were still on ibrutinib when every remission and progressive disease sample was collected.

Study-wide findings and limitations: Sampling times were not matched between sustained-remission and progressing patients, and lymph node repertoires were not studied. Clonality rose at ibrutinib response, remained stable during sustained remission, and dropped back toward baseline at progression. Baseline clonality was found to be higher than that of age-matched healthy donors and was strongly correlated with circulating CD8+ T-cell counts. Public clonotypes were rare and either shrank or stayed stable during treatment, and the rise in clonality at ibrutinib response reflected expansion of private clonotypes.

A MiSeq instrument was used for deep resolution sequencing, which targeted depths ranging from 1 in 1 million up to 1 in 200,000 T cells, with coverage averaging 10x for each clonotype. The immunoSEQ hsTCRB Kit was used to generate the TCR beta libraries. In the authors' own workflow: Data were analyzed with ImmunoSEQ Data Assistant and ImmunoSEQ Analyzer, with V, D and J genes assigned per IMGT definitions. Clonality, which ranges from 0 to 1, was calculated as one minus the normalized Shannon entropy of productive rearrangement frequencies. Only overrepresented clonotypes making up at least 0.05% of each patient's repertoire were included in the public clonotype analysis. Repertoires from some 14 age-matched healthy donors in immuneACCESS were used as clonality controls. Imported from immuneACCESS, the table was reduced by TCRdb to in-frame sequences with V and J called. These copies leave out some clones; in studies compared against another copy, an unresolved V gene accounts for under half, and the cause of the remainder is not known. V and J calls and clone size are as listed in that table; D and trimming were resolved from the DNA. The sample contains 150,000 or so clones, more than 70% of them found a single time. Of the sample, 7.5% to 9% is held by the ten largest clones.

For TCR beta library preparation, about 2.1 micrograms of genomic DNA were extracted from the cryopreserved PBMCs. Longitudinal blood samples from CLL patients receiving ibrutinib monotherapy were subjected to high-throughput TCR beta sequencing. The patients took part in an open-label, single-center phase 2 trial of ibrutinib monotherapy. This chain is built from TRBV11-2 and TRBJ1-2; no D gene call is confident. This receptor was taken from a human donor with chronic lymphocytic leukemia. The sequencing used PBMCs, collected after 36 months of ibrutinib treatment. The CDR3 corresponds to CASSSMGYGYTF. In nucleotide form, the sequence is TGTGCCAGCAGCTCGATGGGGTATGGCTACACCTTC.